This T cell receptor beta chain was captured by sequencing in a study of blood T cell repertoires in COVID-19. Across the whole study: Material from acute and convalescent COVID-19 was sourced from the United States, Italy and Spain. T cells, B-cell-depleted T cells, or PBMCs provided the cDNA or gDNA that served as material.

There are a few counts of this clone. After removal of 6 bases from V and 0 bases from J, the junction contained 9 bases not matched to a gene. Germline lookup yields CDR1 LNHDA and CDR2 SQIVND (reference sequence). CDR3 size: 17 residues. The table came from immunoSEQ multiplex PCR; TCRdb's copy has only in-frame clones and leaves some out. This repertoire shows about 100,000 clones, more than 90% found once; its top ten account for 1.9%. The chain links TRBV19 to TRBJ1-5, with 9 bases lining up with TRBD1. This clonotype originated in a woman in her forties or fifties with COVID-19, enrolled during active disease. The specimen was peripheral blood. CDR3 residues: CASSLGQGSYSNQPQHF. The CDR3 DNA sequence: TGTGCCAGTAGCCTTGGACAGGGGAGTTATAGCAATCAGCCCCAGCATTTT.